This passage covers 8 T cell receptor beta chains from one sample sequenced in a study of cytomegalovirus exposure and HLA in healthy donors (dated by TCRdb to the late 2010s). The method behind the library was the immunoSEQ multiplex PCR assay. For the multiplex PCR, a mixture combining 60 forward primers for TCR Vbeta segments and 13 reverse primers for TCR Jbeta segments was used. In TCRdb, the immuneACCESS table is reduced to in-frame sequences with V and J assigned. These tables do not hold every clone; where another copy was compared, an unresolved V gene accounts for under half, and the others remain unexplained. Present in this sample are fewer than 90,000 clones, about three quarters of which were seen just once. The top ten hold around 2.3% of the sample. The source material was PBMCs. The receptors were sampled from a male donor in good health and CMV-seropositive.

This rearrangement joins TRBV7-7 to TRBJ2-5, with 9 bases that match TRBD1. Germline V gene data show CDR1 as SSHAT and CDR2 as FNYEAQ (reference sequence). The V and J ends lost 0 bases and 5 bases, in that order; junction bases with no gene match: 4. The CDR3 spans 15 residues. In DNA, the CDR3 is TGTGCCAGCAGCTTAGCGGGACAGGGTGGGGAGACCCAGTACTTC. Translating it yields CASSLAGQGGETQYF.

This chain connects TRBV4-2 to TRBJ2-1; TRBD1 matches at 8 bases. V trimming: 6 bases; J trimming: 0 bases; junction bases outside the gene matches: 7. The CDR3 has 16 amino acids. Germline V CDR1 and CDR2: LGHNA, YNFKEQ. The DNA of the CDR3 is TGTGCCAGCAGTCTTCGGACAGGGAGCTCCTACAATGAGCAGTTCTTC. Its translation is CASSLRTGSSYNEQFF.

This clone was counted once. The chain combines TRBV28 with TRBJ2-7; 7 nucleotides line up with TRBD2. The CDR3 sequence is 13 residues long. Unmatched junction bases numbered 6, after V lost 8 bases and J lost 2 bases. Per the germline V gene, CDR1 is MDHEN and CDR2 is SYDVKM. In DNA form, the CDR3 reads TGTGCCAGCGGGGGGGACGGTACCTACGAGCAGTACTTC. Its translation is CASGGDGTYEQYF.

This clone is a singleton in its sample. The CDR3 loop reads CASSPGLGSTDTQYF. As DNA, the CDR3 is TGTGCCAGCAGCCCCGGACTAGGTAGTACAGATACGCAGTATTTT. The chain combines TRBV5-6 with TRBJ2-3; 7 bases line up with TRBD2. Unmatched junction bases numbered 8, after V lost 4 bases and J lost 3 bases. The CDR3 has 15 residues. Germline CDR1 and CDR2: SGHDT and YYEEEE.

The chain combines TRBV5-5 with TRBJ1-2; a weak D match, TRBD1 (5 bases). The V gene lost 2 bases and the J gene lost 1 base, with 9 bases spanning the gap. Germline V gene data show CDR1 as SGHKS and CDR2 as YYEKEE (reference sequence). This CDR3 is built from 14 residues. The CDR3 coding sequence is TGTGCCAGCAGCTTTTTACAGGATAACTATGGCTACACCTTC. It translates to CASSFLQDNYGYTF.

The V and J genes are TRBV27 and TRBJ2-7; tentative D call: TRBD2 (6 bases). The V end lost 5 bases, the J end lost 4 bases, and 15 bases lay between the germline ends. The CDR3 totals 14 residues. Germline-derived CDR1 and CDR2 are MNHEY and SMNVEV (reference sequence). In DNA, the CDR3 is TGTGCCAGCAGTCCTATCTCTCGGGAGTACGAGCAGTACTTC. This encodes CASSPISREYEQYF.

This chain links TRBV7-2 with TRBJ1-3; possibly TRBD1 for D (6 bases). The germline V gene has CDR1 SGHTA and CDR2 FQGNSA. Trimming removed 0 bases from V and 2 bases from J, with 8 bases in between. The CDR3 sequence is 15 residues long. The CDR3 sequence is CASSLASGAGNTIYF. Written as DNA, the CDR3 is TGTGCCAGCAGCTTAGCCTCAGGGGCTGGAAACACCATATATTTT.

This CDR3 reads CASSEAGTNTEAFF. CDR3 DNA: TGTGCCAGCAGTGAAGCTGGGACAAACACTGAAGCTTTCTTT. V is TRBV6-1 and J is TRBJ1-1; a possible D gene is TRBD1 (6 bases). This CDR3 is 14 amino acids long. Trimming left V 0 bases short and J 2 bases short, with 7 bases between. Germline V gene lookup returns CDR1 MNHNS and CDR2 SASEGT.